This T cell receptor beta chain was retrieved from a study of blood T cells in healthy people across ages. CDR1 LGHDT and CDR2 YNNKEL come from the germline V gene (reference sequence). Trimming took 1 base from V and 2 from J, leaving 21 bases between them. The CDR3 totals 20 residues. Alongside a J-beta primer mix, a sample-barcoded 5' primer served in a second PCR lasting roughly 7 to 12 cycles. Template switching added a 12-random-nucleotide identifier to every cDNA molecule. Each CDR3 protein is one row after TCRdb ran MiXCR on the 5' RACE reads. The sample has hundreds of thousands of distinct CDR3 sequences, roughly 26% seen once. The sample also formed part of further work on T cells of mothers and their children.

V gene TRBV3-1 combines with J gene TRBJ2-6; D gene unclear. This TCR was recovered from a boy between 10 and 17 years old in good health. The sequenced sample consisted of blood. Here the CDR3 reads CASSQGRAGRQGTGANVLTF. DNA for the CDR3: TGTGCCAGCAGCCAAGGACGGGCAGGTCGACAAGGTACTGGGGCCAACGTCCTGACTTTC.